This TCR beta chain originates from a study of OX40 agonist ivuxolimab in advanced cancers. Background on the study: Patients were treated with ivuxolimab, an agonistic anti-OX40 (CD134) antibody.

Autoimmune disease history or systemic immunosuppression meant exclusion. The table came from immunoSEQ multiplex PCR; TCRdb's copy has only in-frame clones and leaves some out. The sample records around 63,000 clones, 86% being singletons. Points on this clone: Its target is unknown.

Study outcomes and limitations: Partly responding patients at 0.1-3.0 mg/kg showed some of the smallest clonal expansion.

The CDR3 consists of 15 residues. V lost 4 bases to trimming and J lost 0 bases, with 7 bases between them. CDR1 is MGHRA and CDR2 is YSYEKL in the germline V gene. The chain links TRBV4-1 to TRBJ2-6; a weak D match, TRBD2 (5 bases). The TCR was taken from an adult with an advanced solid tumor such as melanoma, head and neck, liver or kidney cancer. Source: CD4+ or CD8+ T cells sorted from blood, taken in a trial of the OX40 agonist ivuxolimab. CDR3 sequence (DNA): TGCGCCAGCAGCCTTGCGGGCTCTGGGGCCAACGTCCTGACTTTC. Its protein product is CASSLAGSGANVLTF.